These 18 T cell receptor beta chains originate from one sample sequenced in a study of cytomegalovirus exposure and HLA in healthy donors. The PCR used 60 Vbeta and 13 Jbeta primers. TCRdb's copy holds only in-frame clones and misses some; the assay was immunoSEQ multiplex PCR. The top ten clones hold 1% of a sample with some 120,000 clones, 80% of them seen once. Input material: PBMCs. These receptors all stem from a man in his forties in good health and CMV-seronegative.

This clone was seen a single time. The chain links TRBV5-1 to TRBJ2-3; 7 bases fit TRBD2. V shed 5 bases, J shed 0 bases, and the junction held 6 bases outside the gene matches. CDR3 size: 15 residues. Germline V CDR1 and CDR2: SGHRS, YFSETQ. The CDR3 DNA reads TGCGCCAGCAGGGAGCGAGCGGGGAGCACAGATACGCAGTATTTT. Translating gives CASRERAGSTDTQYF.

This clone was picked up a small number of times. The chain couples TRBV28 to TRBJ2-3, with 8 nucleotides matching TRBD2. The CDR3 is 13 residues long. The germline CDR1 and CDR2 sequences are MDHEN and SYDVKM. V trimming: 10 bases; J trimming: 3 bases; junction bases outside the gene matches: 6. CDR3 DNA sequence: TGTGCCACTCGGGGGGGTGGTACAGATACGCAGTATTTT. Residues: CATRGGGTDTQYF.

CDR3 protein: CASSLGGQGRIAFF. The CDR3 DNA is TGTGCCAGCAGTTTAGGGGGACAGGGGAGAATTGCTTTCTTT. The chain has TRBV27 and TRBJ1-1, with TRBD1 matching 10 bases. Germline V gives CDR1 MNHEY, CDR2 SMNVEV (reference sequence). This CDR3 has 14 residues. With V trimmed by 2 bases and J by 11 bases, 8 bases remained unmatched.

The V and J genes are TRBV7-9 and TRBJ1-3, with TRBD1 as a possible D gene (6 bases). Germline CDR1 and CDR2: SEHNR and FQNEAQ (reference sequence). The V end lost 5 bases, the J end lost 5 bases, and 13 bases lay between the germline ends. The CDR3 covers 14 residues. This chain's CDR3 is CASSQSGTRNTIYF. The CDR3 bases are TGTGCCAGCAGCCAAAGCGGGACAAGAAACACCATATATTTT.

This chain connects TRBV9 to TRBJ1-1, with 7 bases aligning to TRBD1. This CDR3 is 13 amino acids long. Germline CDR1 is SGDLS and CDR2 is YYNGEE. V lost 4 bases and J lost 8; bases outside the gene matches: 8. The chain's CDR3 is CASSIGQATEAFF. The CDR3 DNA sequence: TGTGCCAGCAGCATCGGACAGGCTACCGAAGCTTTCTTT.

The chain is built from TRBV5-1 and TRBJ1-1, with TRBD1 as a possible D gene (6 bases). From germline, CDR1 is SGHRS and CDR2 YFSETQ. The CDR3 length is 16 residues. Trimming removed 0 bases at V and 7 bases at J, with 19 bases between. The CDR3 nucleotides read TGCGCCAGCAGCTTGGTGGCAGGGGCCATGATGGTTGAAGCTTTCTTT. It yields the protein CASSLVAGAMMVEAFF.

The gene calls are TRBV4-2 and TRBJ2-7, with 10 bases aligning to TRBD2. The CDR3 is made up of 15 amino acids. In germline, CDR1 is LGHNA, CDR2 YNFKEQ. With 3 bases clipped from V and 6 bases from J, the junction kept 8 bases outside the gene matches. The CDR3 here is CASSHPSGRAGEQYF. In DNA form, the CDR3 reads TGTGCCAGCAGCCATCCCAGCGGGAGGGCCGGCGAGCAGTACTTC.

This chain uses TRBV6-6 with TRBJ2-1, with TRBD2 identical over 12 bases. Germline V gives CDR1 MNHNY, CDR2 SVGAGI (reference sequence). V lost 8 bases and J lost 8; bases outside the gene matches: 4. The CDR3 has 13 residues. CDR3 region: CASSSGGAYEQFF. In DNA, the CDR3 is TGTGCCAGCTCTAGCGGGGGGGCATATGAGCAGTTCTTC.

V usage is TRBV2 and J usage is TRBJ2-3; weak D call: TRBD2 (7 bases). CDR1 SNHLY and CDR2 FYNNEI come from the germline V gene. V was clipped by 8 bases and J by 0 bases, with 21 bases between them. This CDR3 comprises 17 residues. The CDR3: CASFRGGAQLSTDTQYF. CDR3 bases: TGTGCCAGCTTCCGAGGGGGGGCGCAGCTTAGCACAGATACGCAGTATTTT.

This chain uses TRBV19 with TRBJ2-7; a possible D gene is TRBD1 (6 bases). V shed 10 bases and J shed 2 bases, with 15 bases lying between them. The length of the CDR3 is 13 residues. Germline V gene lookup returns CDR1 LNHDA and CDR2 SQIVND (reference sequence). CDR3 amino acids: CATSVTGPYEQYF. CDR3 in DNA: TGTGCCACCTCCGTGACAGGTCCCTACGAGCAGTACTTC.

This rearrangement joins TRBV6-6 to TRBJ1-5, with D possibly being TRBD1 (5 bases). CDR1 is MNHNY and CDR2 is SVGAGI in the germline V gene (reference sequence). The V end was cut by 6 bases, the J end by 1 base, with 13 bases between. This CDR3 is 15 amino acids long. Written as DNA, the CDR3 is TGTGCCAGCAGCATCAGGGTGGGGAGCAATCAGCCCCAGCATTTT. As protein: CASSIRVGSNQPQHF.

V gene TRBV9 combines with J gene TRBJ2-7, with 10 bases fitting TRBD1. Germline V gene sequence: CDR1 SGDLS, CDR2 YYNGEE. V shed 3 bases, J shed 5 bases, and the junction held 11 bases outside the gene matches. The CDR3 runs to 16 residues. CDR3 amino acids: CASSASSGTGANEQYF. The CDR3 bases are TGTGCCAGCAGCGCCTCCTCCGGGACAGGGGCCAACGAGCAGTACTTC.

The genes are TRBV25-1 and TRBJ2-1; 11 bases are a match to TRBD1. The CDR3 length is 16 residues. CDR1 is MGHDK, CDR2 SYGVNS, per germline. Trimming took 4 bases from V and 6 from J; bases not matched to a gene: 8. The DNA for the CDR3 is TGTGCCAGCAGTGCCTGGACAGGGGGCGGTTTCAATGAGCAGTTCTTC. This codes for CASSAWTGGGFNEQFF.

The chain recombines TRBV15 with TRBJ2-7, with TRBD2 as a possible D gene (5 bases). Trimming stripped 0 bases from V and 4 bases from J, with 7 bases between. CDR1 LNHNV and CDR2 YYDKDF come from the germline V gene (reference sequence). The CDR3 consists of 13 residues. CDR3 in DNA: TGTGCCACCAGCAGAGAACTAGGTTACGAGCAGTACTTC. Encoded protein: CATSRELGYEQYF.

This chain uses TRBV18 with TRBJ2-2, with D unclear. Deletions cut 0 bases from V and 5 bases from J, with 10 bases between. This CDR3 comprises 15 residues. Germline CDR1 is KGHSH and CDR2 is LQKENI. The CDR3 DNA reads TGTGCCAGCTCACCACCCTCCATTCGGACCGGGGAGCTGTTTTTT. Translated: CASSPPSIRTGELFF.

J is TRBJ2-4 and V is TRBV10-3; perhaps TRBD1 as D (6 bases). V gave up 0 bases and J gave up 7 bases, with 10 bases separating them. Germline V gene sequence: CDR1 ENHRY, CDR2 SYGVKD. This CDR3 contains 14 residues. The CDR3 nucleotides are TGTGCCATCAGTGAGTCGAGGCAGGGGAACATTCAGTACTTC. It yields the protein CAISESRQGNIQYF.

The rearrangement joins TRBV9 to TRBJ2-7, with D possibly matching TRBD1 (5 bases). Germline assignment: CDR1 SGDLS and CDR2 YYNGEE. The CDR3 extends over 16 amino acids. The ends were cut back, 0 bases at V and 2 bases at J, with 15 bases in the middle. CDR3 amino acids: CASSVDGRTSPYEQYF. The DNA of the CDR3 is TGTGCCAGCAGCGTAGACGGCAGGACATCTCCCTACGAGCAGTACTTC. The complete variable domain, with remaining parts taken from reference TRBV9 and TRBJ2-7, reads DSGVTQTPKHLITATGQRVTLRCSPRSGDLSVYWYQQSLDQGLQFLIQYYNGEERAKGNILERFSAQQFPDLHSELNLSSLELGDSALYFCASSVDGRTSPYEQYFGPGTRLTVT.

A note on this clone: At one end the junction does not follow the germline gene, possibly because of a read error. V is TRBV5-1 and J is TRBJ1-1; possible D gene TRBD1, 6 bases. The germline V gene has CDR1 SGHRS and CDR2 YFSETQ. This CDR3 has 14 residues. The CDR3 here is CASTWGQENTEAFF. DNA of the CDR3: TGCGCGAGCACCTGGGGGCAGGAGAACACTGAAGCTTTCTTT.